These 26 T cell receptor beta chains originate from one sample sequenced in a study of cytomegalovirus exposure and HLA in healthy donors. Produced via immunoSEQ multiplex PCR; TCRdb's table is partial and in-frame only. The data show 130,000 to 150,000 clones, around 90% seen once. The sample comprised PBMCs. The origin of the receptors is a woman between 18 and 29 years old in good health and CMV-seropositive.

This chain links TRBV11-3 with TRBJ2-1; D is unclear. This CDR3 comprises 11 residues. Germline V gene sequence: CDR1 SGHNT, CDR2 YENEEA. Between the trimmed V and J ends, which lost 5 bases and 4 bases, there was a span of 3 bases. The CDR3 coding sequence is TGTGCCAGCAGCCGGTACAATGAGCAGTTCTTC. It encodes CASSRYNEQFF.

The CDR3 DNA is TGTGCCAGCAGCCGGGACAGGGGACAGCCCCAGCATTTT. Translation gives CASSRDRGQPQHF. The rearrangement uses TRBV7-9 and TRBJ1-5; 10 positions match TRBD1. CDR1 is SEHNR, CDR2 FQNEAQ, per germline (reference sequence). The CDR3 is made up of 13 amino acids. The ends lost 5 bases at V and 7 bases at J; junction bases unmatched: 2. Together with reference TRBV7-9 and TRBJ1-5, the CDR3 gives the full variable domain: DTGVSQNPRHKITKRGQNVTFRCDPISEHNRLYWYRQTLGQGPEFLTYFQNEAQLEKSRLLSDRFSAERPKGSFSTLEIQRTEQGDSAMYLCASSRDRGQPQHFGDGTRLSIL.

Concerning this clone itself: Different DNA sequences within this sample yield the same CDR3. The rearrangement links TRBV18 to TRBJ1-2; 7 bases agree with TRBD1. The CDR3 is 13 amino acids. Germline V CDR1 and CDR2: KGHSH, LQKENI. With 6 bases clipped from V and 3 bases from J, the junction kept 4 bases outside the gene matches. The CDR3 coding sequence is TGTGCCAGCTCCCCAGGGGGGGACTATGGCTACACCTTC. This codes for CASSPGGDYGYTF.

This chain joins TRBV4-1 and TRBJ2-4; TRBD1 matches at 7 bases. V dropped 1 base and J dropped 3; count of bases not matched to a gene: 3. The CDR3 runs 15 residues. CDR1 is MGHRA and CDR2 is YSYEKL in the germline V gene. The CDR3 is CASSQVWDSKNIQYF. The DNA for the CDR3 is TGCGCCAGCAGCCAAGTATGGGACAGCAAAAACATTCAGTACTTC.

V is TRBV2 and J is TRBJ2-7, with D tentatively TRBD2 (6 bases). Between the trimmed V and J ends, which lost 11 bases and 2 bases, there was a span of 13 bases. The V gene's germline CDR1 is SNHLY and CDR2 FYNNEI. This CDR3 is 12 amino acids long. As DNA, the CDR3 is TGTGCCTATGGAAGCGGGCCCTACGAGCAGTACTTC. This gives the protein CAYGSGPYEQYF.

The table lists this clone with many counts. V and J are TRBV25-1 and TRBJ2-2, with D tentatively TRBD1 (6 bases). Germline-derived CDR1 and CDR2 are MGHDK and SYGVNS. Trimming took 4 bases from V and 4 from J, leaving 7 bases between them. This CDR3 contains 13 residues. The CDR3, as DNA: TGTGCCAGCAGTGGGACAGCCACCGGGGAGCTGTTTTTT. Its translation is CASSGTATGELFF.

The chain recombines TRBV7-3 with TRBJ1-6; D possibly corresponds to TRBD1 (5 bases). Germline V gene data show CDR1 as SGHTA and CDR2 as FQGTGA. The germline V and J ends were trimmed by 4 bases and 0 bases, with 10 bases remaining between them. This CDR3 region has 16 residues. The CDR3 DNA reads TGTGCCAGCAGCTCAGGGCGTAGCTCCTATAATTCACCCCTCCACTTT. It is translated as CASSSGRSSYNSPLHF.

This chain connects TRBV7-8 to TRBJ1-2; 11 bases are shared with TRBD1. This CDR3 has 14 amino acids. V lost 5 bases to trimming and J lost 7 bases; unmatched junction nucleotides: 6. Germline assignment: CDR1 SGHVS and CDR2 FQNEAQ. CDR3 bases: TGTGCCAGCAGCCAAGGACAGGGGGCGGCTGGCTACACCTTC. Its translation: CASSQGQGAAGYTF.

The CDR3 region is CASSLRGLDGYTF. CDR3 DNA: TGTGCCAGCAGCCTGCGGGGGCTGGATGGCTACACCTTC. The chain links TRBV14 to TRBJ1-2; perhaps TRBD1 as D (6 bases). The CDR3 sequence is 13 residues long. Trimming cost V 4 bases and J 6 bases, with 12 bases left between them. Germline values: CDR1 SGHDN, CDR2 FVKESK.

The CDR3 DNA sequence: TGCGCCAGCAGCCCCGACAGGGCGGCAGATACGCAGTATTTT. Translation gives CASSPDRAADTQYF. The rearrangement uses TRBV5-1 and TRBJ2-3, with 7 bases lining up with TRBD1. This CDR3 has 14 amino acids. Germline assignment: CDR1 SGHRS and CDR2 YFSETQ. The V gene end was trimmed by 4 bases and the J gene end by 4 bases; junction bases not matched to a gene: 6. Drawing the rest from reference TRBV5-1 and TRBJ2-3, the complete variable domain is KAGVTQTPRYLIKTRGQQVTLSCSPISGHRSVSWYQQTPGQGLQFLFEYFSETQRNKGNFPGRFSGRQFSNSRSEMNVSTLELGDSALYLCASSPDRAADTQYFGPGTRLTVL.

The chain uses TRBV18 and TRBJ1-5; weak D call: TRBD1 (6 bases). Germline-derived CDR1 and CDR2 are KGHSH and LQKENI. Trimming left V 4 bases short and J 7 bases short, with 14 bases between. The CDR3 spans 14 residues. CDR3 sequence reads: CASSREQGRQPQHF. CDR3 DNA sequence: TGTGCCAGCTCACGCGAACAGGGTAGGCAGCCCCAGCATTTT.

This CDR3 is CASSDHSGTSYNEQFF. The CDR3 DNA reads TGTGCCAGCAGTGATCATAGCGGGACTTCCTACAATGAGCAGTTCTTC. The genes are TRBV25-1 and TRBJ2-1, with 8 bases that match TRBD2. This CDR3 is built from 16 residues. Per the germline V gene, CDR1 is MGHDK and CDR2 is SYGVNS. The V gene end was trimmed by 3 bases and the J gene end by 1 base; junction bases not matched to a gene: 5.

The chain combines TRBV7-9 with TRBJ1-2; a possible D gene is TRBD1 (5 bases). CDR3 size: 15 residues. Germline V gene sequence: CDR1 SEHNR, CDR2 FQNEAQ (reference sequence). The germline V and J ends were trimmed by 4 bases and 6 bases, with 18 bases remaining between them. CDR3 sequence: CASSYQPGVRDGYTF. The CDR3 DNA follows: TGTGCCAGCAGCTACCAACCGGGAGTCAGGGATGGCTACACCTTC.

The chain employs TRBV7-3 and TRBJ1-1; weak D call: TRBD1 (6 bases). The ends were cut back, 5 bases at V and 0 bases at J, with 19 bases in the middle. CDR3 size: 17 residues. CDR1 is SGHTA, CDR2 FQGTGA, per germline. CDR3 coding DNA: TGTGCCAGCAGCCCCCAGACAGGCAGGGGAATGAACACTGAAGCTTTCTTT. The encoded protein is CASSPQTGRGMNTEAFF.

The V call is TRBV9, the J call TRBJ1-1; D unresolved. From germline, CDR1 is SGDLS and CDR2 YYNGEE. The CDR3 has 14 residues. Trimming took off 2 bases at V and 4 bases at J, with 12 bases between the two ends. CDR3 bases: TGTGCCAGCAGCGTCATGGAGGTCGTCACTGAAGCTTTCTTT. Translating it yields CASSVMEVVTEAFF.

This clone has a count of ten or more. Distinct nucleotide sequences in the sample also encode this CDR3. This sequence joins TRBV6-4 and TRBJ2-3; 12 nucleotides match TRBD2. Per germline, CDR1 MRHNA and CDR2 SNTAGT. CDR3 length: 15 residues. The V and J ends lost 6 bases and 3 bases, in that order; junction bases with no gene match: 4. This chain's CDR3 is CASSETSGGTDTQYF. CDR3 coding DNA: TGTGCCAGCAGCGAGACTAGCGGGGGAACAGATACGCAGTATTTT.

This clone was seen only once. The CDR3 nucleotides read TGTGCCAGCAGGCGGGACCGCTACAATGAGCAGTTCTTC. Residues: CASRRDRYNEQFF. V and J are TRBV7-9 and TRBJ2-1; D is possibly TRBD2 (6 bases). Trimming took 6 bases from V and 3 from J, leaving 9 bases between them. There are 13 residues in the CDR3. Germline-derived CDR1 and CDR2 are SEHNR and FQNEAQ (reference sequence). The full variable domain, with the rest looked up from reference TRBV7-9 and TRBJ2-1, is DTGVSQNPRHKITKRGQNVTFRCDPISEHNRLYWYRQTLGQGPEFLTYFQNEAQLEKSRLLSDRFSAERPKGSFSTLEIQRTEQGDSAMYLCASRRDRYNEQFFGPGTRLTVL.

This clone appeared once. V gene TRBV28 combines with J gene TRBJ2-2; possibly TRBD2 for D (5 bases). Per germline, CDR1 MDHEN and CDR2 SYDVKM. V lost 4 bases, J lost 6 bases, and 9 bases lay in between. CDR3 length: 13 amino acids. The CDR3 DNA sequence: TGTGCCAGCAGTTCACTAGTTCCCGGGGAGCTGTTTTTT. Its protein is CASSSLVPGELFF. Variable domain in full (rest from reference TRBV28 and TRBJ2-2): DVKVTQSSRYLVKRTGEKVFLECVQDMDHENMFWYRQDPGLGLRLIYFSYDVKMKEKGDIPEGYSVSREKKERFSLILESASTNQTSMYLCASSSLVPGELFFGEGSRLTVL.

V and J are TRBV28 and TRBJ2-3, with TRBD2 matching over 9 bases. With V trimmed by 4 bases and J by 2 bases, 19 bases remained unmatched. The CDR3 has 20 amino acids. Germline CDR1 and CDR2: MDHEN and SYDVKM. The chain's CDR3 is CASSSVLQRGVRRLTDTQYF. CDR3 coding DNA: TGTGCCAGCAGTTCCGTATTGCAGCGGGGGGTCCGCCGGCTCACAGATACGCAGTATTTT.

This clone was observed a single time. The rearrangement joins TRBV6-5 to TRBJ1-1, with 9 nucleotides matching TRBD1. In germline, CDR1 is MNHEY, CDR2 SVGAGI. The CDR3 runs 13 residues. V lost 5 bases and J lost 5; bases outside the gene matches: 3. In nucleotides, the CDR3 is TGTGCCAGCAGTAAGGGACAGGGAACTGAAGCTTTCTTT. It encodes CASSKGQGTEAFF.

The chain employs TRBV7-9 and TRBJ2-1; tentatively, D is TRBD2 (5 bases). Germline lookup yields CDR1 SEHNR and CDR2 FQNEAQ (reference sequence). V dropped 6 bases and J dropped 10 bases, with 10 bases sitting between them. CDR3 length equals 11 residues. The CDR3 is CASRNSAEQFF. CDR3 in DNA: TGTGCCAGCAGGAATAGCGCAGAGCAGTTCTTC.

The chain uses TRBV4-2 and TRBJ2-3; D is unresolved. Germline CDR1 and CDR2: LGHNA and YNFKEQ. The length of the CDR3 is 15 residues. V was clipped by 0 bases and J by 1 base, with 8 bases between them. The CDR3 nucleotides read TGTGCCAGCAGCCAAGATGAGGCGGGCACAGATACGCAGTATTTT. It specifies CASSQDEAGTDTQYF.

The chain recombines TRBV9 with TRBJ2-7; D perhaps matches TRBD2 (6 bases). Germline V lookup: CDR1 SGDLS, CDR2 YYNGEE. With 3 bases removed from V and 6 bases from J, the gap between germline ends came to 19 bases. The CDR3 loop spans 15 amino acids. The CDR3 DNA reads as TGTGCCAGCAGCGCCACCGGGGACTTAGCGGCCGAGCAGTACTTC. Amino acid sequence: CASSATGDLAAEQYF.

This chain uses TRBV27 with TRBJ2-3; 9 bases agree with TRBD2. The J segment lost 2 bases and the V segment lost 3 bases, leaving 6 bases of the junction unmatched. Germline CDR1 is MNHEY and CDR2 is SMNVEV (reference sequence). The CDR3 loop spans 16 amino acids. The CDR3 DNA reads as TGTGCCAGCAGTTTTTGGCGGGAGGGAATCACAGATACGCAGTATTTT. Translating gives CASSFWREGITDTQYF.

This clone was counted a single time. The chain uses TRBV28 and TRBJ1-4, with D tentatively TRBD1 (6 bases). CDR1 is MDHEN, CDR2 SYDVKM, per germline. The CDR3 is 14 amino acids. The germline V and J ends were trimmed by 4 bases and 4 bases, with 10 bases remaining between them. In nucleotides, the CDR3 is TGTGCCAGCAGTTACGGACAGAGTAATGAAAAACTGTTTTTT. Translation gives CASSYGQSNEKLFF.

The table lists this clone with a count of one. The chain employs TRBV28 and TRBJ2-7; TRBD1 matches 8 bases. The CDR3 covers 15 residues. Germline loops: CDR1 MDHEN, CDR2 SYDVKM. With V trimmed by 6 bases and J by 7 bases, 14 bases remained unmatched. In DNA, the CDR3 is TGTGCCAGCAGCCGGTCGGACAGGGCCTCGCCTGAGCAGTACTTC. It is translated as CASSRSDRASPEQYF.